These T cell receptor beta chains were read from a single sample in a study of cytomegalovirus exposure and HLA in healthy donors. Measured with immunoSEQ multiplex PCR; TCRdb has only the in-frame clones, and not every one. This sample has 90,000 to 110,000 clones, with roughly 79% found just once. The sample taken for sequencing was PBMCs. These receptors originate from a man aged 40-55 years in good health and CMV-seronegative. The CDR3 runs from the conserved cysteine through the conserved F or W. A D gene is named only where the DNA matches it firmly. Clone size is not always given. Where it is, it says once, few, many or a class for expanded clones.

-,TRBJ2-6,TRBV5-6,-,CASSLQGPGANVLTF,TGTGCCAGCAGCTTACAGGGCCCTGGGGCCAACGTCCTGACTTTC
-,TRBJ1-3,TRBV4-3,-,CASSQVLGANSGNTIYF,TGCGCCAGCAGCCAAGTGCTGGGGGCCAACTCTGGAAACACCATATATTTT
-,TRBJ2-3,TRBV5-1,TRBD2,CASSLTSGGGVDTQYF,TGCGCCAGCAGCTTGACTAGCGGGGGGGGTGTAGATACGCAGTATTTT
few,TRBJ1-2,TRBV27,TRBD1,CASSSLGQGELYGYTF,TGTGCCAGCAGTTCCCTCGGACAGGGAGAGCTCTATGGCTACACCTTC
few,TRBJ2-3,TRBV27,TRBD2,CASSPRDYPHRDTQYF,TGTGCCAGCAGTCCCCGGGACTATCCTCACAGGGATACGCAGTATTTT
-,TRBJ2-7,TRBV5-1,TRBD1,CASSPNLGTVYEQYF,TGCGCCAGCAGCCCCAACCTCGGGACAGTCTACGAGCAGTACTTC
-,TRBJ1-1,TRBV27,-,CASSSLIGSTEAFF,TGTGCCAGCAGTTCCCTTATTGGGAGCACTGAAGCTTTCTTT
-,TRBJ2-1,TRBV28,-,CASSLQLDSYNEQFF,TGTGCCAGCAGTTTGCAACTAGACTCCTACAATGAGCAGTTCTTC
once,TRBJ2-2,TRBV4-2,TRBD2,CASSQRVPTSGSEAGELFF,TGTGCCAGCAGCCAAAGGGTCCCGACTAGCGGGAGTGAAGCCGGGGAGCTGTTTTTT
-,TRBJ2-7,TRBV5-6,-,CASSSNWWQGYEQYF,TGTGCCAGCAGCTCAAACTGGTGGCAGGGCTACGAGCAGTACTTC
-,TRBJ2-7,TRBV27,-,CASSPRGLIYEQYF,TGTGCCAGCAGTCCACGAGGACTGATCTACGAGCAGTACTTC
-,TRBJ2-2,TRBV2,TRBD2,CASLRLAGGPSTGELFF,TGTGCCAGCCTTAGACTAGCGGGAGGGCCTTCAACCGGGGAGCTGTTTTTT
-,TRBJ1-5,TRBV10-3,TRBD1,CAISEGTGNQPQHF,TGTGCCATCAGTGAAGGGACAGGGAATCAGCCCCAGCATTTT
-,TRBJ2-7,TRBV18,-,CASSLGPWDEQYF,TGTGCCAGCTCACTGGGGCCTTGGGACGAGCAGTACTTC
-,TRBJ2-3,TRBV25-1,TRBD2,CASSVAGLAGRYTDTQYF,TGTGCCAGCAGTGTTGCGGGACTAGCGGGGAGATACACAGATACGCAGTATTTT
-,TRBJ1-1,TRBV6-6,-,CASSYSGEWRAFF,TGTGCCAGCAGTTACTCCGGGGAGTGGAGAGCTTTCTTT
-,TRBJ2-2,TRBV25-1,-,CASSEYSRVVTGELFF,TGTGCCAGCAGTGAATATTCTCGCGTGGTCACCGGGGAGCTGTTTTTT
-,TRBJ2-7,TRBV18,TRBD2,CASSPSRTSAYEQYF,TGTGCCAGCTCACCATCTAGGACTAGCGCCTACGAGCAGTACTTC
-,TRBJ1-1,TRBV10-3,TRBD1,CAIKSTGDTEAFF,TGTGCCATCAAATCGACAGGGGATACTGAAGCTTTCTTT
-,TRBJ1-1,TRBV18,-,CASSPPARGGTEAFF,TGTGCCAGCTCACCACCGGCCAGGGGCGGTACTGAAGCTTTCTTT
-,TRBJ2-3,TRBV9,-,CASSVSTDTQYF,TGTGCCAGCAGCGTCTCCACAGATACGCAGTATTTT
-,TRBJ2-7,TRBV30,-,CAWSVGPGSEQYF,TGTGCCTGGAGTGTGGGTCCAGGGTCCGAGCAGTACTTC